The present TCR beta chain was sequenced within a study of glioma-infiltrating T cells after dendritic cell vaccination. The germline CDR1 and CDR2 sequences are GTSNPN and SVGIG (reference sequence). The CDR3 extends over 14 amino acids. V was pared by 1 base and J by 2 bases, with 10 bases between. Profiled with immunoSEQ multiplex PCR; TCRdb holds only in-frame clones, not every one. This sample has about 58,000 clones; more than 70% occur once, and the top ten carry roughly 9%. In its sample, this clone was seen once. Time point specified: after dendritic cell vaccination, including at tumor progression/relapse.

This TCR was sampled from a human donor with glioblastoma. The input for sequencing was blood, taken after dendritic cell vaccination. The rearrangement links TRBV30 to TRBJ2-3; TRBD1 might be the D (5 bases). The chain's CDR3 is CAWSGRVITDTQYF. Written as DNA, the CDR3 is TGTGCCTGGAGTGGCAGGGTGATCACAGATACGCAGTATTTT.